This TCR beta chain was sequenced in a study of blood T cells in healthy people across ages. The study's findings and limits: A strong correlation between TCR beta diversity and naive T cell percentage was seen. Both naive CD4+ cell counts and diversity were greater in long-lived donors than in aged donors. Diversity of TCR beta per million T cells declined in a roughly linear way with age.

The second PCR ran about 6 to 11 cycles with a sample-barcoded 5' primer and J-beta primers. MiXCR, applied by TCRdb to the 5' RACE reads, yields one record per CDR3 protein. The data show 800,000 or so distinct CDR3 sequences, 35% to 50% seen once. From germline, CDR1 is DFQATT and CDR2 SNEGSKA (reference sequence). The CDR3 covers 12 residues. V was shortened by 2 bases and J by 7 bases, with 9 bases between the two germline ends. This clonotype turned up a few times. Its antigen is undetermined. What was sequenced was blood. This sequence was found in a man older than 75 in good health. This chain connects TRBV20-1 to TRBJ2-1, with a possible D match to TRBD1 (7 bases). As DNA, the CDR3 is TGCAGTGCTAGACAGGGGGGAAATGAGCAGTTCTTC. It translates to CSARQGGNEQFF.